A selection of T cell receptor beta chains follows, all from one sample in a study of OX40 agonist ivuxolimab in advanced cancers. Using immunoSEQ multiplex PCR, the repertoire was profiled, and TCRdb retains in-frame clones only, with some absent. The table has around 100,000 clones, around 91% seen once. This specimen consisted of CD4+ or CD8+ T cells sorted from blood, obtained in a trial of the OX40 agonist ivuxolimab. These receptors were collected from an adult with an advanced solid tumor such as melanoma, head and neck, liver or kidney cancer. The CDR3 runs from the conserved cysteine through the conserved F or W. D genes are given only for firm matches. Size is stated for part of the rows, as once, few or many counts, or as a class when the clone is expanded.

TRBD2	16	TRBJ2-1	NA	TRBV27	CASSLRLAGGLNEQFF
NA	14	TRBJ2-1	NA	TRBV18	CASSPSVLGNEQFF
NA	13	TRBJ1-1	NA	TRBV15	CATSLGAGTEAFF
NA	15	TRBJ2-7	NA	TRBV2	CASSDTFGRAYEQYF
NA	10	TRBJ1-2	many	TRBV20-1	CSAHKGGYTF
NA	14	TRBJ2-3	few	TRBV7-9	CASSLPFPGGPQYF
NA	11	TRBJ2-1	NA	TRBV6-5	CASSFNNEQFF
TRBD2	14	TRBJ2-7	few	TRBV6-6	CASSPSGIPYEQYF
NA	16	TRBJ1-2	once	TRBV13	CASSLWGHPLTGGYTF
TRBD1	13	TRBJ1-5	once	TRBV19	CASWTGPNQPQHF
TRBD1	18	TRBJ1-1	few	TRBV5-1	CASSLVRDRGLSDTEAFF
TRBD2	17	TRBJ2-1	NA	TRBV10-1	CASSESKRGRSYNEQFF
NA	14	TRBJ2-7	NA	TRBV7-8	CASSLESGAYEQYF